This T cell receptor (beta chain) was found in a study of cytomegalovirus exposure and HLA in healthy donors. Study background: Among the roughly 400 genotyped donors, approximately 80% were placed in the Caucasian-associated ancestry cluster.

On this clone: Its antigen is unidentified.

Researchers ran the PCR with 60 Vbeta and 13 Jbeta primers. Produced via immunoSEQ multiplex PCR; TCRdb's table is partial and in-frame only. The sample includes roughly 170,000 clones, 84% of them seen just once. CDR1 and CDR2 from the germline V gene are MNHNY and SVGAGI (reference sequence). CDR3 length: 16 amino acids. The ends were cut back, 6 bases at V and 0 bases at J, with 18 bases in the middle. Findings of the study overall: In an earlier analysis, in under 700 donors, most V segments appeared productive either ~90% or ~30% of the time. Most TCR sequences were seen very rarely across donors, but some public TCRs occurred in many.

The chain carries TRBV6-6 and TRBJ2-7, with D possibly TRBD2 on 5 matching bases. What was sequenced was PBMCs. This clonotype was sampled from a young man in good health and CMV-seronegative. The CDR3 sequence is CASRFHPGNPSYEQYF. In DNA form, the CDR3 reads TGTGCCAGCAGATTTCATCCCGGGAACCCCTCCTACGAGCAGTACTTC.